These 15 T cell receptor beta chains share one sample of origin, sequenced in a study of blood T cell repertoires in COVID-19. Repertoires were generated with immunoSEQ multiplex PCR, while TCRdb's copy carries only in-frame clones and drops some. The table shows about 270,000 clones, with approximately 89% occurring only once. The sequenced sample was PBMCs or T cells enriched from blood (not recorded which). The receptors derive from a man aged 35-49 years who had been exposed to COVID-19.

This chain connects TRBV19 to TRBJ1-6; D ambiguous. V shed 0 bases and J shed 0 bases, with 9 bases lying between them. Germline V gene data show CDR1 as LNHDA and CDR2 as SQIVND (reference sequence). The CDR3 loop spans 17 amino acids. The CDR3, as DNA: TGTGCCAGTAGTATAGACGTCCGCAGCTCCTATAATTCACCCCTCCACTTT. Translation: CASSIDVRSSYNSPLHF.

The chain links TRBV19 to TRBJ2-1, with 8 bases that match TRBD2. This CDR3 contains 14 residues. The J segment lost 4 bases and the V segment lost 5 bases, leaving 4 bases of the junction unmatched. The germline gives CDR1 LNHDA, CDR2 SQIVND (reference sequence). CDR3 in DNA: TGTGCCAGTAGTGGGCGGGAGGTATACAATGAGCAGTTCTTC. This gives the protein CASSGREVYNEQFF.

This clone appeared a single time. This chain connects TRBV5-1 to TRBJ1-1; 9 bases match TRBD1. This CDR3 contains 17 residues. Trimming took 1 base from V and 0 from J; bases not matched to a gene: 7. CDR1 SGHRS and CDR2 YFSETQ come from the germline V gene. The CDR3 region has the DNA TGCGCCAGCAGCTTGTTCGGGACAGGGACCTTGAACACTGAAGCTTTCTTT. Protein sequence: CASSLFGTGTLNTEAFF.

This sequence joins TRBV10-1 and TRBJ1-5; tentatively, D is TRBD1 (6 bases). The CDR3 contains 13 residues. Trimming stripped 10 bases from V and 4 bases from J, with 14 bases between. Per germline, CDR1 WNHNN and CDR2 SYGVQD (reference sequence). As DNA, the CDR3 is TGCGCCAATCCGGGACAAGCGAATCAGCCCCAGCATTTT. It codes for CANPGQANQPQHF.

The chain uses TRBV28 and TRBJ2-1, with 11 bases aligning to TRBD1. The CDR3 has 20 amino acids. Germline values: CDR1 MDHEN, CDR2 SYDVKM. The V and J ends lost 6 bases and 7 bases, in that order; junction bases with no gene match: 23. The CDR3 DNA reads as TGTGCCAGCAGCCCCATAAGAGCGACCAGTAGGACAGGGGGCTCGAATGAGCAGTTCTTC. Protein product: CASSPIRATSRTGGSNEQFF.

The gene calls are TRBV27 and TRBJ2-3, with a tentative D call TRBD1 (7 bases). Germline V gene data show CDR1 as MNHEY and CDR2 as SMNVEV (reference sequence). Between the trimmed V and J ends, which lost 8 bases and 6 bases, there was a span of 15 bases. The CDR3 is 13 amino acids. The CDR3, as DNA: TGTGCCAGCTCTGGACAGGCGGGGGATACGCAGTATTTT. Protein sequence: CASSGQAGDTQYF.

V gene TRBV6-5 combines with J gene TRBJ2-1; 7 positions match TRBD2. V was pared by 7 bases and J by 2 bases, with 8 bases of the junction left unmatched. Germline assignment: CDR1 MNHEY and CDR2 SVGAGI. This CDR3 has 15 amino acids. CDR3 in amino acids: CASMLGEGPYNEQFF. The DNA for the CDR3 is TGTGCCAGCATGCTAGGGGAGGGCCCCTACAATGAGCAGTTCTTC.

The gene calls are TRBV27 and TRBJ1-2, with D maybe TRBD1 (5 bases). From germline, CDR1 is MNHEY and CDR2 SMNVEV (reference sequence). V was shortened by 6 bases and J by 3 bases, with 11 bases between the two germline ends. This CDR3 is 13 amino acids long. The CDR3: CASRAQEYYGYTF. CDR3 sequence (DNA): TGTGCCAGCAGGGCACAGGAATACTATGGCTACACCTTC.

The chain is built from TRBV13 and TRBJ2-1; the match to TRBD2 covers 11 bases. The length of the CDR3 is 14 residues. Germline CDR1 is PRHDT and CDR2 is FYEKMQ (reference sequence). V shed 5 bases and J 10 bases; nucleotides not matched to a gene: 7. The CDR3 region has the DNA TGTGCCAGCAGCCAACAGATAGCGGGAGGGGAGCAGTTCTTC. This sequence encodes CASSQQIAGGEQFF. Full variable domain (missing parts from reference TRBV13 and TRBJ2-1): AAGVIQSPRHLIKEKRETATLKCYPIPRHDTVYWYQQGPGQDPQFLISFYEKMQSDKGSIPDRFSAQQFSDYHSELNMSSLELGDSALYFCASSQQIAGGEQFFGPGTRLTVL.

The chain has TRBV15 and TRBJ2-7; D may be TRBD2 (5 bases). Between the trimmed V and J ends, which lost 0 bases and 2 bases, there was a span of 8 bases. The germline CDR1 and CDR2 sequences are LNHNV and YYDKDF (reference sequence). The CDR3 runs 14 residues. Written as DNA, the CDR3 is TGTGCCACCAGCAGAGATGCCGGGACCTACGAGCAGTACTTC. This encodes CATSRDAGTYEQYF. Looking up the rest from reference TRBV15 and TRBJ2-7 gives the full variable domain: DAMVIQNPRYQVTQFGKPVTLSCSQTLNHNVMYWYQQKSSQAPKLLFHYYDKDFNNEADTPDNFQSRRPNTSFCFLDIRSPGLGDTAMYLCATSRDAGTYEQYFGPGTRLTVT.

The rearrangement links TRBV4-1 to TRBJ1-5; D is perhaps TRBD1 (6 bases). The CDR3 covers 17 residues. Germline values: CDR1 MGHRA, CDR2 YSYEKL. The V gene lost 2 bases and the J gene lost 7 bases, with 21 bases spanning the gap. This CDR3 reads CASSQFFSGDMNQPQHF. The CDR3 bases are TGCGCCAGCAGCCAATTTTTTTCAGGGGACATGAACCAGCCCCAGCATTTT.

This clone was observed at least ten times. This chain links TRBV6-4 with TRBJ2-3; 10 nucleotides match TRBD2. Trimming cost V 2 bases and J 2 bases; bases outside gene matches: 1. CDR1 is MRHNA and CDR2 is SNTAGT in the germline V gene. This CDR3 spans 15 amino acids. This chain's CDR3 is CASSDGTSDTDTQYF. Here the CDR3 DNA reads TGTGCCAGCAGTGACGGGACTAGCGACACAGATACGCAGTATTTT.

The chain employs TRBV5-6 and TRBJ2-5; D not certain. The ends were cut back, 4 bases at V and 2 bases at J, with 9 bases in the middle. The CDR3 is 13 amino acids. Looked up from germline, CDR1 is SGHDT and CDR2 is YYEEEE. CDR3 DNA: TGTGCCAGCAGCGCGGAGACGCAAGAGACCCAGTACTTC. Amino acid sequence: CASSAETQETQYF.

The V and J genes are TRBV27 and TRBJ1-6, with 10 bases matching TRBD1. The V gene end was trimmed by 5 bases and the J gene end by 7 bases; junction bases not matched to a gene: 11. The V gene's germline CDR1 is MNHEY and CDR2 SMNVEV (reference sequence). The CDR3 runs 17 residues. The CDR3 nucleotides read TGTGCCAGCAGTCCACTGACAGGGGGCGCCGGGAATTCACCCCTCCACTTT. Its protein is CASSPLTGGAGNSPLHF.

This chain uses TRBV7-6 with TRBJ1-1; TRBD1 is a possible D gene (6 bases). Trimming stripped 5 bases from V and 0 bases from J, with 10 bases between. The CDR3 loop spans 14 amino acids. Germline V gene lookup returns CDR1 SGHVS and CDR2 FNYEAQ. The CDR3 loop reads CASSAGQLNTEAFF. The CDR3 nucleotides read TGTGCCAGCAGCGCTGGACAGTTGAACACTGAAGCTTTCTTT. The entire variable domain, with the rest obtained from reference TRBV7-6 and TRBJ1-1, is as follows: GAGVSQSPRYKVTKRGQDVALRCDPISGHVSLYWYRQALGQGPEFLTYFNYEAQQDKSGLPNDRFSAERPEGSISTLTIQRTEQRDSAMYRCASSAGQLNTEAFFGQGTRLTVV.